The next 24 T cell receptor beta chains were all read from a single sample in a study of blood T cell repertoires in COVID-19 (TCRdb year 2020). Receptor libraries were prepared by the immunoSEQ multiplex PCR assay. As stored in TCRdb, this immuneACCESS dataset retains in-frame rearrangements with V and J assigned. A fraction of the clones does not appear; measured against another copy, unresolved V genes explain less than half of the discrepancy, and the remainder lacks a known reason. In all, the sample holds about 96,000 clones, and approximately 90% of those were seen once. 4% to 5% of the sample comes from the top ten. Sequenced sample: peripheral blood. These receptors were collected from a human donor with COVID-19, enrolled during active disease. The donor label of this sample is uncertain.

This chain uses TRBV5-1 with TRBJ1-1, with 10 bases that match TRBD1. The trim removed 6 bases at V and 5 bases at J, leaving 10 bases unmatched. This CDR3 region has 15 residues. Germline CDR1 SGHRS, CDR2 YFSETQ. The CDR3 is CASNLAGTGETEAFF. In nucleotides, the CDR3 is TGCGCCAGCAATCTTGCCGGGACAGGGGAGACTGAAGCTTTCTTT. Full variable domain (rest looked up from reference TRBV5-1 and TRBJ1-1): KAGVTQTPRYLIKTRGQQVTLSCSPISGHRSVSWYQQTPGQGLQFLFEYFSETQRNKGNFPGRFSGRQFSNSRSEMNVSTLELGDSALYLCASNLAGTGETEAFFGQGTRLTVV.

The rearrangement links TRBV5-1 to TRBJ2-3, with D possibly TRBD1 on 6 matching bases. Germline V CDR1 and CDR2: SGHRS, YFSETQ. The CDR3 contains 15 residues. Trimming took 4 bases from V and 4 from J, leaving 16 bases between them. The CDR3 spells CASSPQGYEADTQYF. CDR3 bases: TGCGCCAGCAGCCCCCAGGGGTATGAGGCAGATACGCAGTATTTT.

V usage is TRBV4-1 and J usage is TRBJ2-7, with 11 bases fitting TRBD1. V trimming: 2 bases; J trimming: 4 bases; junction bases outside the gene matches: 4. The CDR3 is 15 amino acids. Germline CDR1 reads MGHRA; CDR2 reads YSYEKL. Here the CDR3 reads CASSQPGTGGYEQYF. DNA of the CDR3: TGCGCCAGCAGCCAACCGGGGACAGGGGGTTACGAGCAGTACTTC.

This CDR3 reads CASSFDRESPLHF. CDR3 DNA sequence: TGTGCCAGCAGCTTCGACAGGGAATCACCCCTCCACTTT. V gene TRBV11-1 combines with J gene TRBJ1-6; 7 bases are a match to TRBD1. The germline gives CDR1 SGHAT, CDR2 FQDESV (reference sequence). This CDR3 is 13 amino acids long. J was trimmed by 10 bases and V by 3 bases; bases with no gene match: 3.

The CDR3 region has the DNA TGTGCCAGCAGCTTATCAGGGGGGATGGGGGAGACCCAGTACTTC. It is translated as CASSLSGGMGETQYF. This chain uses TRBV5-4 with TRBJ2-5; D may be TRBD1 (7 bases). CDR3 length: 15 residues. V was shortened by 2 bases and J by 5 bases, with 16 bases between the two germline ends. The germline V gene has CDR1 SGHNT and CDR2 YYREEE (reference sequence).

The CDR3 region has the DNA TGTGCCAGCAGCCAGGGGGACAGATTTTACAATGAGCAGTTCTTC. Translated, it gives CASSQGDRFYNEQFF. The chain links TRBV7-9 to TRBJ2-1; TRBD1 aligns across 7 bases. V trimming: 5 bases; J trimming: 4 bases; junction bases outside the gene matches: 8. Germline V CDR1 and CDR2: SEHNR, FQNEAQ (reference sequence). The CDR3 consists of 15 residues. The whole variable domain, remainder taken from reference TRBV7-9 and TRBJ2-1, is DTGVSQNPRHKITKRGQNVTFRCDPISEHNRLYWYRQTLGQGPEFLTYFQNEAQLEKSRLLSDRFSAERPKGSFSTLEIQRTEQGDSAMYLCASSQGDRFYNEQFFGPGTRLTVL.

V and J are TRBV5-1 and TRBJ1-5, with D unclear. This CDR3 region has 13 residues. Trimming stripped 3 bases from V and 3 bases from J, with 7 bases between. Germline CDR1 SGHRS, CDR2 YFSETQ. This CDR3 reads CASSSDFNQPQHF. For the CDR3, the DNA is TGCGCCAGCAGCTCGGACTTCAATCAGCCCCAGCATTTT.

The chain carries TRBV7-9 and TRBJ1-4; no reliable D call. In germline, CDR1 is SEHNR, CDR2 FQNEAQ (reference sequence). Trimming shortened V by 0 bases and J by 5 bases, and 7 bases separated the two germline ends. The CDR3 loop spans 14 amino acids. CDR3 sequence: CASSLAELNEKLFF. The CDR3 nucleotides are TGTGCCAGCAGCTTAGCGGAGCTGAATGAAAAACTGTTTTTT.

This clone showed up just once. The CDR3 region is CASSADGGYGYTF. CDR3 coding DNA: TGTGCCAGCAGCGCAGACGGAGGATATGGCTACACCTTC. J is TRBJ1-2 and V is TRBV9; D call uncertain. Trimming pared 3 bases from V and 5 bases from J, leaving 11 bases between. Germline assignment: CDR1 SGDLS and CDR2 YYNGEE. This CDR3 region has 13 residues.

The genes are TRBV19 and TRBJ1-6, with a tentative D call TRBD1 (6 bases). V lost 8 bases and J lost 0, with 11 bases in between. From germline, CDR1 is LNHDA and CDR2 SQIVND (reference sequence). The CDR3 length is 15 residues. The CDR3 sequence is CASSGQSSYNSPLHF. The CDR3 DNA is TGTGCCAGTTCAGGACAGAGCTCCTATAATTCACCCCTCCACTTT.

CDR3 nucleotides: TGTGCCCGAATAACAGGATCAGGTGAGGATGGTGAAGCTTTCTTT. Protein sequence: CARITGSGEDGEAFF. The chain carries TRBV11-1 and TRBJ1-1, with D possibly matching TRBD1 (5 bases). This CDR3 comprises 15 residues. Germline assignment: CDR1 SGHAT and CDR2 FQDESV (reference sequence). Trimming took 11 bases from V and 7 from J, leaving 26 bases between them.

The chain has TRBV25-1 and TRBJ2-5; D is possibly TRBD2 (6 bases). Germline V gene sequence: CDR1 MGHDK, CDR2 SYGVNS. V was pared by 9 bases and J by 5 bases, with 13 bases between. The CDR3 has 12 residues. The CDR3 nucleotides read TGTGCCAGGGCCTCAGGGAGGGAGACCCAGTACTTC. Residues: CARASGRETQYF.

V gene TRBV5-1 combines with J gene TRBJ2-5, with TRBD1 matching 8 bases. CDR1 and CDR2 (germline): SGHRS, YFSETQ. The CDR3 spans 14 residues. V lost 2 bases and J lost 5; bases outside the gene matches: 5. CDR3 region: CASSFNRGSETQYF. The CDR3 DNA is TGCGCCAGCAGCTTCAACAGGGGGTCGGAGACCCAGTACTTC.

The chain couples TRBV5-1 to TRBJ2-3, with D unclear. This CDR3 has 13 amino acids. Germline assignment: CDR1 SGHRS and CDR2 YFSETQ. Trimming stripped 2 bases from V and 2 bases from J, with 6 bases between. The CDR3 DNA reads TGCGCCAGCAGCTTCGAGTACACAGATACGCAGTATTTT. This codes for CASSFEYTDTQYF.

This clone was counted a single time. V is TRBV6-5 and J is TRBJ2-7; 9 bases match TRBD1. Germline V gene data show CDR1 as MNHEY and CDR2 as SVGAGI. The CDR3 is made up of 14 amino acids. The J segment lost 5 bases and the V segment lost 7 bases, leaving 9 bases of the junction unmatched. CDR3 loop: CASTKGQGLNEQYF. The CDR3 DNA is TGTGCCAGCACCAAGGGACAGGGTTTAAACGAGCAGTACTTC.

CDR3 coding DNA: TGTGCCAGTAGTATGGGATACTTGCAGGGCCCCGACTATGGCTACACCTTC. It encodes CASSMGYLQGPDYGYTF. The chain employs TRBV19 and TRBJ1-2; possibly TRBD1 for D (5 bases). Per the germline V gene, CDR1 is LNHDA and CDR2 is SQIVND (reference sequence). The V end was cut by 3 bases, the J end by 3 bases, with 20 bases between. There are 17 residues in the CDR3.

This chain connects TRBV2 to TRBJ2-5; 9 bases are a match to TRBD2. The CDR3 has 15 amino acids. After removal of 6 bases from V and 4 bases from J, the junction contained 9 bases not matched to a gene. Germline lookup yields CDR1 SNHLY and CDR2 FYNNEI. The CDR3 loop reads CASRVLLAGRETQYF. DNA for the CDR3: TGTGCCAGCAGAGTTCTTCTAGCGGGGAGAGAGACCCAGTACTTC.

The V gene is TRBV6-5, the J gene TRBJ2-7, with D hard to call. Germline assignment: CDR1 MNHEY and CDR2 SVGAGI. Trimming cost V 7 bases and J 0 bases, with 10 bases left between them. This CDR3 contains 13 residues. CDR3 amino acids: CASTARLSYEQYF. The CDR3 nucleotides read TGTGCCAGCACTGCCAGACTCTCCTACGAGCAGTACTTC.

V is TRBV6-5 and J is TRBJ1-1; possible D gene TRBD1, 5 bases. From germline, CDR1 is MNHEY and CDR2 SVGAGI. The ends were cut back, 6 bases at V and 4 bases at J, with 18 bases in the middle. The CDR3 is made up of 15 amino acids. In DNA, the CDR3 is TGTGCCAGCAGACCTCTGGACACCCAGGGCACTGAAGCTTTCTTT. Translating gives CASRPLDTQGTEAFF.

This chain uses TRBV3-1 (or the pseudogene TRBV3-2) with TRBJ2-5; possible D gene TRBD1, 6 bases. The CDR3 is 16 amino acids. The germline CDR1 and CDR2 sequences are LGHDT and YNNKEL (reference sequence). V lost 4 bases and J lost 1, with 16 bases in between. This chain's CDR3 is CASSRSSMTGQETQYF. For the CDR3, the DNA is TGTGCCAGCAGCCGGAGCTCAATGACAGGCCAAGAGACCCAGTACTTC.

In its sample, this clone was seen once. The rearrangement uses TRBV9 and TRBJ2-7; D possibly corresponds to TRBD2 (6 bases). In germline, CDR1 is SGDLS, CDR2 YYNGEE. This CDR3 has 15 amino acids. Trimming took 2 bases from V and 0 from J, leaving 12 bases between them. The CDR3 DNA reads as TGTGCCAGCAGCGTCGGTCACGGGAGCTCCTACGAGCAGTACTTC. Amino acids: CASSVGHGSSYEQYF. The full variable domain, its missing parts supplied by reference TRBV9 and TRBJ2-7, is DSGVTQTPKHLITATGQRVTLRCSPRSGDLSVYWYQQSLDQGLQFLIQYYNGEERAKGNILERFSAQQFPDLHSELNLSSLELGDSALYFCASSVGHGSSYEQYFGPGTRLTVT.

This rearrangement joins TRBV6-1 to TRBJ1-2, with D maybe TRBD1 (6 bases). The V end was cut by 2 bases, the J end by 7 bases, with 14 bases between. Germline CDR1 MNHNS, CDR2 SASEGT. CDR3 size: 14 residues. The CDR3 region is CASSESQGLGGYTF. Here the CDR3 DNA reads TGTGCCAGCAGTGAATCACAGGGCCTAGGTGGCTACACCTTC.

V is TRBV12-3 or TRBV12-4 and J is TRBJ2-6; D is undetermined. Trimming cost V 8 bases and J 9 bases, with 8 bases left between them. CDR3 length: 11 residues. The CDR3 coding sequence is TGTGCCAGCGAACAGCTCAACGTCCTGACTTTC. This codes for CASEQLNVLTF.

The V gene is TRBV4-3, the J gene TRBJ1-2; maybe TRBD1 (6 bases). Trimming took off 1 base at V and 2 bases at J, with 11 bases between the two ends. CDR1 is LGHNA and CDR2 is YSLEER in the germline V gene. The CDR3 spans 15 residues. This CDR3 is CASSQARGANYGYTF. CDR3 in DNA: TGCGCCAGCAGCCAAGCCCGGGGGGCGAACTATGGCTACACCTTC.